Below are 7 T cell receptor beta chains sequenced from a single sample in a study of glioma-infiltrating T cells after dendritic cell vaccination. Regarding time point: after dendritic cell vaccination, including at tumor progression/relapse. Sequencing used immunoSEQ multiplex PCR; TCRdb keeps in-frame clones, though not all of them. The profile covers about 82,000 clones, with roughly four fifths appearing a single time and less than 7.5% taken by the ten largest. The sequencing here drew on blood, taken after dendritic cell vaccination. The receptors here all came from a human donor with glioblastoma.

This chain uses TRBV7-9 with TRBJ2-6, with D possibly TRBD2 on 6 matching bases. Germline V gene lookup returns CDR1 SEHNR and CDR2 FQNEAQ (reference sequence). This CDR3 spans 16 amino acids. The ends were cut back, 1 base at V and 2 bases at J, with 9 bases in the middle. The CDR3 bases are TGTGCCAGCAGCTTAGTACGGGGGACTGGGGCCAACGTCCTGACTTTC. It translates to CASSLVRGTGANVLTF.

This clone has only one observation. The rearrangement uses TRBV2 and TRBJ1-2, with D maybe TRBD1 (5 bases). Germline loops: CDR1 SNHLY, CDR2 FYNNEI. The CDR3 length is 14 residues. Trimming pared 3 bases from V and 4 bases from J, leaving 12 bases between. CDR3 region: CASSDIGATYGYTF. The CDR3 DNA reads TGTGCCAGCAGTGATATAGGGGCCACCTATGGCTACACCTTC.

This chain uses TRBV7-6 with TRBJ2-1, with 7 bases lining up with TRBD1. J lost 8 bases, V lost 3 bases, and 7 bases had no gene match. CDR3 length: 14 residues. The germline V gene has CDR1 SGHVS and CDR2 FNYEAQ. The DNA of the CDR3 is TGTGCCAGCAGCTTGCAACAGGGGTTTGATGAGCAGTTCTTC. Protein sequence: CASSLQQGFDEQFF.

The chain links TRBV5-1 to TRBJ2-7, with D maybe TRBD1 (5 bases). Looked up from germline, CDR1 is SGHRS and CDR2 is YFSETQ. V was pared by 4 bases and J by 1 base, with 12 bases between. The CDR3 is 14 residues long. The CDR3 coding sequence is TGCGCCAGCAGCGCTATGACAGCTTCCTACGAGCAGTACTTC. It is translated as CASSAMTASYEQYF.

V usage is TRBV7-6 and J usage is TRBJ2-5; D unclear. This CDR3 region has 12 residues. V gave up 5 bases and J gave up 4 bases, with 8 bases separating them. CDR1 is SGHVS, CDR2 FNYEAQ, per germline. CDR3 coding DNA: TGTGCCAGCAGCCAGGTGGCAGAGACCCAGTACTTC. It yields the protein CASSQVAETQYF.

V and J are TRBV2 and TRBJ2-1, with 7 nucleotides matching TRBD2. CDR1 is SNHLY and CDR2 is FYNNEI in the germline V gene. The CDR3 sequence is 13 residues long. The V and J ends lost 8 bases and 4 bases, in that order; junction bases with no gene match: 5. The CDR3 coding sequence is TGTGCCAGCGCGGGGGTCCCTTACAATGAGCAGTTCTTC. It specifies CASAGVPYNEQFF.

This clone was detected only a few times. The V gene is TRBV14, the J gene TRBJ1-2, with D possibly matching TRBD1 (5 bases). The germline V gene has CDR1 SGHDN and CDR2 FVKESK. V was pared by 1 base and J by 3 bases, with 9 bases between. The CDR3 has 14 amino acids. The CDR3 nucleotides are TGTGCCAGCAGCCAAGTCGGGACTCACTATGGCTACACCTTC. It specifies CASSQVGTHYGYTF.